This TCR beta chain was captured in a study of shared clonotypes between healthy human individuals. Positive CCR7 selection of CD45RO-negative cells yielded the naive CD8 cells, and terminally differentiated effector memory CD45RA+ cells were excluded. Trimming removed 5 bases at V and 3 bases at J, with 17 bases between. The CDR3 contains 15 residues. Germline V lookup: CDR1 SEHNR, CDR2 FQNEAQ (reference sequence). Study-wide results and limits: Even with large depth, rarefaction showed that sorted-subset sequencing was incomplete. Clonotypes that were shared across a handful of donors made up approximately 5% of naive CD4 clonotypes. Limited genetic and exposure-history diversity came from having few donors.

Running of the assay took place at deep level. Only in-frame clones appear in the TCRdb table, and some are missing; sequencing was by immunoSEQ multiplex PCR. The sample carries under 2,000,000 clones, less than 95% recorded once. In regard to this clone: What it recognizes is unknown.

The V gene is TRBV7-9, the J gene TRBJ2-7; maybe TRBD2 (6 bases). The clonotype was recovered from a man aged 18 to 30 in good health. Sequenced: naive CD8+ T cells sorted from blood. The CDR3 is CASSRGAGMSYEQYF. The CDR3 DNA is TGTGCCAGCAGCCGGGGCGCGGGGATGAGCTACGAGCAGTACTTC.